This record concerns one T cell receptor (beta chain) sequence. Its matching antigen is unknown. This entry belongs to a study of T cell responses to AZD1222 COVID-19 vaccine. Repertoires were generated with immunoSEQ multiplex PCR, while TCRdb's copy carries only in-frame clones and drops some. The profile covers more than 120,000 clones, with approximately 85% appearing a single time and approximately 5.6% taken by the ten largest. The CDR3 contains 16 residues. Germline CDR1 and CDR2: KGHSH and LQKENI. Trimming took 4 bases from V and 2 from J, leaving 15 bases between them. General study results and limits: White British people made up most donors, females outnumbered males, and clonal diversity was possibly underestimated. Spike regions recognized by vaccine-associated CD4 TCRs spanned the protein, led by 160-218 and 743-854. Without day 14 samples, only post-peak T cell repertoires were studied. Seropositive status at baseline applied to only 5 or 6 AZD1222 recipients.

The chain uses TRBV18 and TRBJ1-3; maybe TRBD1 (6 bases). The origin of this receptor is an adult who received the MenACWY meningococcal vaccine as a control. This sample comprised peripheral blood, obtained 28 days after the second dose of the MenACWY control vaccine. CDR3 bases: TGTGCCAGCTCACAGGGCGGGCCAGGGGCTGGAAACACCATATATTTT. It specifies CASSQGGPGAGNTIYF.